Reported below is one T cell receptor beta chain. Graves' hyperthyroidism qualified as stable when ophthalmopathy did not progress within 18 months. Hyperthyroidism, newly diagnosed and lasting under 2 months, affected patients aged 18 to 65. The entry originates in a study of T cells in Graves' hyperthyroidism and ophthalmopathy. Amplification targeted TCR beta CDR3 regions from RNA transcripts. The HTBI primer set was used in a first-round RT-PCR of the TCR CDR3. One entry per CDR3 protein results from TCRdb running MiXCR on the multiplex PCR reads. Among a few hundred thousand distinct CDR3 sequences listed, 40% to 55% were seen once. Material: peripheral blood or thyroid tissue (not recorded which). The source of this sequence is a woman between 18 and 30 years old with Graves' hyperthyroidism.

In DNA form, the CDR3 reads TGCAGCGTCTCAGGGGGCGGGGCCGCTGAAGCTTTCTTT. Protein product: CSVSGGGAAEAFF. The chain carries TRBV29-1 and TRBJ1-1, with 8 bases that match TRBD1. Germline-derived CDR1 and CDR2 are SQVTM and ANQGSEA. CDR3 length: 13 residues. The junction had 9 bases not matched to a gene; V was cut back by 6 bases and J by 6 bases. The whole variable domain, remainder taken from reference TRBV29-1 and TRBJ1-1, is SAVISQKPSRDICQRGTSLTIQCQVDSQVTMMFWYRQQPGQSLTLIATANQGSEATYESGFVIDKFPISRPNLTFSTLTVSNMSPEDSSIYLCSVSGGGAAEAFFGQGTRLTVV.